This TCR beta chain was identified during a study of vaccination and CD4 T cells after COVID-19. As for this clonotype: Its antigen is not known.

The Oncomine TCR Beta short-read assay generated sequence data from the DNA of cultured CD4+ T cells. A single record per CDR3 protein comes from TCRdb applying MiXCR to the PCR reads. The sample carries some 15,000 distinct CDR3 sequences, roughly 53% recorded once. Treatment indicated: 10-day PBMC culture with coronavirus spike peptide pools or control peptides (ViraFEST assay). Every well contained 2.1 million or so PBMCs, which were grown with 10 IU/ml IL-2 and roughly 9.1 ug/ml peptide pools. This clonotype originated in a human donor who had recovered from COVID-19. This material consisted of CD4+ T cells from blood, cultured in vitro, taken before SARS-CoV-2 vaccination.

The CDR3 sequence: CASSYSRDRTANYGYTF. The DNA for the CDR3 is TGTGCCAGCAGTTATTCCCGGGACAGGACTGCTAACTATGGCTACACCTTC. The chain carries TRBV6-5 and TRBJ1-2; 8 nucleotides align to TRBD1. Germline assignment: CDR1 MNHEY and CDR2 SVGAGI. The CDR3 runs 17 residues. The V segment lost 3 bases and the J segment 0 bases; nucleotides outside the gene matches: 9.